Shown below are 29 T cell receptor beta chains from a single sample sequenced in a study of shared clonotypes between healthy human individuals. Naive CD8 isolation took CD45RO-negative cells positively selected for CCR7 and excluded terminally differentiated effector memory CD45RA+ cells. Only in-frame clones appear in the TCRdb table, and some are missing; sequencing was by immunoSEQ multiplex PCR. The sample lists about 2 million clones, over 85% occurring once. Material: naive CD8+ T cells sorted from blood. These receptors came from a man between 18 and 35 years old in good health.

The chain has TRBV9 and TRBJ2-1; 7 nucleotides line up with TRBD1. The CDR3 is 15 amino acids. The trim removed 6 bases at V and 6 bases at J, leaving 12 bases unmatched. Germline values: CDR1 SGDLS, CDR2 YYNGEE. CDR3 amino acids: CASNPTGTAINEQFF. In DNA, the CDR3 is TGTGCCAGCAACCCGACCGGGACAGCTATCAATGAGCAGTTCTTC. Filled out from reference TRBV9 and TRBJ2-1, the complete variable domain reads DSGVTQTPKHLITATGQRVTLRCSPRSGDLSVYWYQQSLDQGLQFLIQYYNGEERAKGNILERFSAQQFPDLHSELNLSSLELGDSALYFCASNPTGTAINEQFFGPGTRLTVL.

J is TRBJ2-3 and V is TRBV18; tentatively, D is TRBD1 (5 bases). This CDR3 has 15 residues. The germline V gene has CDR1 KGHSH and CDR2 LQKENI. Trimming took off 3 bases at V and 1 base at J, with 11 bases between the two ends. The CDR3 DNA reads as TGTGCCAGCTCACCCCTATTAGGGGGCACAGATACGCAGTATTTT. Protein product: CASSPLLGGTDTQYF.

This clone was found once. The same CDR3 arises from other DNA sequences in this sample as well. The chain joins TRBV27 to TRBJ2-7, with D perhaps TRBD2 (7 bases). Germline loops: CDR1 MNHEY, CDR2 SMNVEV (reference sequence). The germline V and J ends were trimmed by 3 bases and 3 bases, with 12 bases remaining between them. The CDR3 loop spans 14 amino acids. The CDR3 region has the DNA TGTGCCAGCAGTTTTGGGGGGGCCAGCTACGAGCAGTACTTC. It yields the protein CASSFGGASYEQYF.

The genes are TRBV5-1 and TRBJ2-5; 14 nucleotides line up with TRBD2. The ends lost 9 bases at V and 4 bases at J; junction bases unmatched: 20. Germline V gene sequence: CDR1 SGHRS, CDR2 YFSETQ. The CDR3 totals 19 residues. The CDR3, as DNA: TGCGCCAACGATGTTTCCGGGACTAGCGGGAGAGGGGCCAGAGAGACCCAGTACTTC. It is translated as CANDVSGTSGRGARETQYF.

The chain joins TRBV9 to TRBJ2-2; 9 nucleotides line up with TRBD1. V lost 3 bases and J lost 5; bases outside the gene matches: 8. The CDR3 contains 16 residues. Germline CDR1 SGDLS, CDR2 YYNGEE. The CDR3 sequence is CASSDPDRGGTGELFF. Here the CDR3 DNA reads TGTGCCAGCAGCGATCCGGACAGGGGAGGAACCGGGGAGCTGTTTTTT.

This clone is a singleton in its sample. The rearrangement links TRBV2 to TRBJ2-5, with 10 positions matching TRBD1. V lost 8 bases and J lost 5; bases outside the gene matches: 8. Germline CDR1 SNHLY, CDR2 FYNNEI. CDR3 size: 14 residues. CDR3 bases: TGTGCCAGCGGGGACAGGGGAGGTTCGGAGACCCAGTACTTC. It is translated as CASGDRGGSETQYF.

J is TRBJ1-5 and V is TRBV27, with 7 positions matching TRBD1. V lost 8 bases to trimming and J lost 4 bases; unmatched junction nucleotides: 5. CDR1 and CDR2 from the germline V gene are MNHEY and SMNVEV (reference sequence). This CDR3 is 13 amino acids long. The CDR3 DNA sequence: TGTGCCAGCCGGGGACAGACAAATCAGCCCCAGCATTTT. Translated: CASRGQTNQPQHF.

The chain uses TRBV4-1 and TRBJ1-6, with a tentative D call TRBD1 (6 bases). Trimming left V 0 bases short and J 8 bases short, with 14 bases between. The germline CDR1 and CDR2 sequences are MGHRA and YSYEKL. The CDR3 has 16 amino acids. The CDR3 nucleotides are TGCGCCAGCAGCCAAGAGGGTAGGCAGGGGCATTCACCCCTCCACTTT. It specifies CASSQEGRQGHSPLHF.

The chain joins TRBV4-3 to TRBJ2-1, with TRBD1 identical over 10 bases. Germline V lookup: CDR1 LGHNA, CDR2 YSLEER. The CDR3 contains 18 residues. Trimming removed 3 bases from V and 1 base from J; junction bases left unmatched: 9. CDR3 sequence (DNA): TGCGCCAGCAGCCACGCCTCGGGACAGGGGCGTTCCTACAATGAGCAGTTCTTC. This translates into CASSHASGQGRSYNEQFF.

This chain uses TRBV30 with TRBJ2-7; 9 bases are shared with TRBD2. J gave up 2 bases and V 0 bases, and 11 bases lay outside the gene matches. This CDR3 is built from 17 residues. CDR1 GTSNPN and CDR2 SVGIG come from the germline V gene (reference sequence). The CDR3 is CAWSVFGVTSGPYEQYF. The CDR3, as DNA: TGTGCCTGGAGTGTATTTGGTGTGACTAGCGGCCCCTACGAGCAGTACTTC.

The chain recombines TRBV7-9 with TRBJ2-7, with D maybe TRBD1 (7 bases). The V gene's germline CDR1 is SEHNR and CDR2 FQNEAQ (reference sequence). This CDR3 has 15 amino acids. V was trimmed by 5 bases and J by 2 bases, leaving 16 bases between them. CDR3 region: CASSPGGTRPYEQYF. Written as DNA, the CDR3 is TGTGCCAGCAGCCCAGGGGGGACTCGTCCCTACGAGCAGTACTTC.

The V gene is TRBV2, the J gene TRBJ2-1; 9 positions agree with TRBD2. Trimming cost V 4 bases and J 4 bases; bases outside gene matches: 11. This CDR3 is built from 17 residues. The germline V gene encodes CDR1 SNHLY and CDR2 FYNNEI. The CDR3 loop reads CASSAWLLAGSYNEQFF. In DNA, the CDR3 is TGTGCCAGCAGTGCGTGGCTCCTAGCGGGAAGTTACAATGAGCAGTTCTTC.

The chain employs TRBV21-1 and TRBJ1-1. TRBV21-1 is described as a pseudogene. There are 11 residues in the CDR3. The CDR3 reads CASSSCTEAFF. CDR3 DNA sequence: TGTGCCAGCAGCTCCTGCACTGAAGCTTTCTTT.

This clone came up once. The chain's CDR3 is CASSSTTQLANYGYTF. The CDR3, as DNA: TGTGCCAGCAGCTCCACGACACAATTAGCTAACTATGGCTACACCTTC. This sequence joins TRBV7-9 and TRBJ1-2; D is ambiguous. Deletions cut 4 bases from V and 0 bases from J, with 15 bases between. This CDR3 is 16 amino acids long. Germline values: CDR1 SEHNR, CDR2 FQNEAQ (reference sequence).

The chain employs TRBV5-4 and TRBJ1-1; weak D call: TRBD1 (5 bases). The CDR3 is 13 amino acids. Germline assignment: CDR1 SGHNT and CDR2 YYREEE (reference sequence). The ends were cut back, 7 bases at V and 1 base at J, with 11 bases in the middle. The CDR3 DNA sequence: TGTGCCAGCCTTATGGGGGGGAACACTGAAGCTTTCTTT. This encodes CASLMGGNTEAFF.

The chain recombines TRBV21-1 with TRBJ1-6; TRBD1 is taken as the D call from the table, unchecked against the DNA. TRBV21-1 is a pseudogene locus. This CDR3 is 20 amino acids long. In DNA, the CDR3 is TGTGCCAGCAGCAAACGGAAGACAGGGGGGGATCCAACCTATAATTCACCCCTCCACTTT. Residues: CASSKRKTGGDPTYNSPLHF.

V usage is TRBV30 and J usage is TRBJ1-5, with TRBD1 identical over 7 bases. Germline V gene sequence: CDR1 GTSNPN, CDR2 SVGIG (reference sequence). The CDR3 sequence is 15 residues long. The V gene end was trimmed by 1 base and the J gene end by 5 bases; junction bases not matched to a gene: 8. CDR3 sequence reads: CAWSAFTGADQPQHF. The DNA of the CDR3 is TGTGCCTGGAGTGCTTTCACAGGGGCCGATCAGCCCCAGCATTTT.

The chain uses TRBV7-9 and TRBJ2-3; D may be TRBD2 (6 bases). The CDR3 extends over 18 amino acids. The germline gives CDR1 SEHNR, CDR2 FQNEAQ (reference sequence). The germline V and J ends were trimmed by 5 bases and 2 bases, with 23 bases remaining between them. The CDR3 protein is CASSPTTDFGGNTDTQYF. The CDR3 DNA is TGTGCCAGCAGCCCCACCACGGACTTTGGCGGGAACACAGATACGCAGTATTTT. Combining the CDR3 with reference TRBV7-9 and TRBJ2-3 gives the whole variable domain DTGVSQNPRHKITKRGQNVTFRCDPISEHNRLYWYRQTLGQGPEFLTYFQNEAQLEKSRLLSDRFSAERPKGSFSTLEIQRTEQGDSAMYLCASSPTTDFGGNTDTQYFGPGTRLTVL.

The chain combines TRBV6-1 with TRBJ2-7, with TRBD2 matching 7 bases. Germline V gene sequence: CDR1 MNHNS, CDR2 SASEGT. J was trimmed by 1 base and V by 8 bases; bases with no gene match: 8. This CDR3 has 14 residues. CDR3 amino acids: CASGGSFLSYEQYF. For the CDR3, the DNA is TGTGCCAGCGGCGGGAGTTTTCTTTCCTACGAGCAGTACTTC.

The genes are TRBV27 and TRBJ2-7; unclear D gene. Per the germline V gene, CDR1 is MNHEY and CDR2 is SMNVEV (reference sequence). Between the trimmed V and J ends, which lost 6 bases and 2 bases, there was a span of 14 bases. The CDR3 covers 14 residues. The CDR3 region is CASSDLPAPYEQYF. The CDR3 region has the DNA TGTGCCAGCAGCGACCTTCCTGCCCCCTACGAGCAGTACTTC.

The J gene is TRBJ2-1, the V gene TRBV7-9; a weak D match, TRBD2 (6 bases). This CDR3 comprises 15 residues. Germline-derived CDR1 and CDR2 are SEHNR and FQNEAQ (reference sequence). V lost 0 bases to trimming and J lost 6 bases, with 12 bases between them. CDR3 amino acids: CASSLATSKGNEQFF. CDR3 nucleotide sequence: TGTGCCAGCAGCTTAGCGACTAGTAAAGGCAATGAGCAGTTCTTC.

The chain joins TRBV19 to TRBJ1-5; D gene uncertain. CDR1 LNHDA and CDR2 SQIVND come from the germline V gene (reference sequence). V shed 0 bases and J shed 3 bases, with 9 bases lying between them. CDR3 length equals 15 residues. In DNA, the CDR3 is TGTGCCAGTAGTATAGAGGGCAATAACAATCAGCCCCAGCATTTT. It encodes CASSIEGNNNQPQHF. Drawing the rest from reference TRBV19 and TRBJ1-5, the complete variable domain is DGGITQSPKYLFRKEGQNVTLSCEQNLNHDAMYWYRQDPGQGLRLIYYSQIVNDFQKGDIAEGYSVSREKKESFPLTVTSAQKNPTAFYLCASSIEGNNNQPQHFGDGTRLSIL.

The genes are TRBV11-1 and TRBJ1-1, with D tentatively TRBD1 (5 bases). The germline V and J ends were trimmed by 2 bases and 6 bases, with 10 bases remaining between them. The germline V gene encodes CDR1 SGHAT and CDR2 FQDESV (reference sequence). This CDR3 spans 13 amino acids. The CDR3 reads CASSLSWGPEAFF. The CDR3 DNA follows: TGTGCCAGCAGCTTATCATGGGGCCCTGAAGCTTTCTTT.

The genes are TRBV7-3 and TRBJ1-1; 9 nucleotides agree with TRBD1. Germline loops: CDR1 SGHTA, CDR2 FQGTGA. The CDR3 is 15 amino acids. The V and J ends lost 5 bases and 4 bases, in that order; junction bases with no gene match: 8. The CDR3 loop is CASSGLDRGLTEAFF. The CDR3 DNA sequence: TGTGCCAGCAGCGGACTGGACAGGGGCCTCACTGAAGCTTTCTTT.

The sample holds one count of this clone. The chain links TRBV4-1 to TRBJ2-3, with D hard to call. V lost 1 base and J lost 5, with 7 bases in between. The CDR3 totals 13 residues. Germline V CDR1 and CDR2: MGHRA, YSYEKL. CDR3 residues: CASSQGRVDTQYF. The DNA of the CDR3 is TGCGCCAGCAGCCAAGGAAGGGTAGATACGCAGTATTTT.

The chain combines TRBV6-5 with TRBJ2-2; D uncertain. This CDR3 region has 11 residues. Trimming took off 7 bases at V and 6 bases at J, with 6 bases between the two ends. Germline assignment: CDR1 MNHEY and CDR2 SVGAGI. In nucleotides, the CDR3 is TGTGCCAGCATTAAATCCGGGGAGCTGTTTTTT. Translating gives CASIKSGELFF.

A single count supports this clone. The chain couples TRBV10-1 to TRBJ2-7, with D perhaps TRBD1 (6 bases). The CDR3 is made up of 13 amino acids. V was shortened by 8 bases and J by 0 bases, with 11 bases between the two germline ends. Germline V gene data show CDR1 as WNHNN and CDR2 as SYGVQD (reference sequence). The CDR3 is CASGADSSYEQYF. As DNA, the CDR3 is TGCGCCAGCGGGGCGGACAGCTCCTACGAGCAGTACTTC.

V is TRBV30 and J is TRBJ2-5, with 9 bases fitting TRBD1. Germline V gives CDR1 GTSNPN, CDR2 SVGIG (reference sequence). V lost 4 bases and J lost 2; bases outside the gene matches: 5. The CDR3 covers 14 residues. The CDR3: CAWTPGQGQETQYF. In nucleotides, the CDR3 is TGTGCCTGGACCCCCGGACAGGGGCAAGAGACCCAGTACTTC.

This clone was picked up one time. The chain is built from TRBV2 and TRBJ2-1; D gene ambiguous. Trimming took 10 bases from V and 4 from J, leaving 8 bases between them. Per the germline V gene, CDR1 is SNHLY and CDR2 is FYNNEI. The CDR3 loop spans 11 amino acids. CDR3 DNA sequence: TGTGCCATCCAAGATTACAATGAGCAGTTCTTC. It encodes CAIQDYNEQFF.